This T cell receptor (beta chain) is from a study of cytomegalovirus exposure and HLA in healthy donors. In the study overall: Unique TCRs from HLA-typed donors, around 79 million of them, were held in an early data release. Genotyping of some 400 donors showed that about 83% belonged to the Caucasian-associated ancestry cluster.

This clone occurred a few times. The target antigen is unknown. The primer mix had 60 Vbeta and 13 Jbeta primers. Here immunoSEQ multiplex PCR was the method, and the copy in TCRdb shows in-frame clones only, minus some. The table has some 120,000 clones, about 68% seen once. Study-level results: Cytomegalovirus status was reportedly diagnosed by the classifier with high specificity and sensitivity. In an earlier analysis, about 90% or about 30%: the productive usage of most TCR beta V segments.

This receptor was obtained from a woman between 40 and 50 years old in good health and CMV-seropositive. The sample was PBMCs.

The CDR3 DNA is TGTGCCAGCAGTTCCCACCGCAGACGGGGGACCAGCTCCTACAATGAGCAGTTCTTC. Amino acids: CASSSHRRRGTSSYNEQFF. The chain employs TRBV27 and TRBJ2-1, with a tentative D call TRBD2 (6 bases). Per the germline V gene, CDR1 is MNHEY and CDR2 is SMNVEV (reference sequence). CDR3 size: 19 residues. Trimming shortened V by 4 bases and J by 0 bases, and 22 bases separated the two germline ends.